This TCR beta chain was found in a study of blood T cell repertoires in COVID-19. Across the study: COVID-19 samples from acute and convalescent phases originated in the United States, Italy and Spain. PBMCs, B-cell-depleted T cells, or T cells provided the cDNA or gDNA that made up the material.

Using immunoSEQ multiplex PCR, the repertoire was profiled, and TCRdb retains in-frame clones only, with some absent. Here the sample spans about 39,000 clones, more than 80% being singletons. Germline-derived CDR1 and CDR2 are SGHVS and FQNEAQ. This CDR3 has 14 residues. V was shortened by 3 bases and J by 10 bases, with 13 bases between the two germline ends. The sample consisted of peripheral blood. This TCR was recovered from a human donor in a cohort sampled during active or convalescent COVID-19. The donor label of this sample is uncertain. This sequence joins TRBV7-8 and TRBJ1-6; D may be TRBD1 (6 bases). The CDR3 sequence: CASSFGGRISPLHF. The CDR3 DNA is TGTGCCAGCAGCTTCGGGGGGCGCATATCACCCCTCCACTTT.